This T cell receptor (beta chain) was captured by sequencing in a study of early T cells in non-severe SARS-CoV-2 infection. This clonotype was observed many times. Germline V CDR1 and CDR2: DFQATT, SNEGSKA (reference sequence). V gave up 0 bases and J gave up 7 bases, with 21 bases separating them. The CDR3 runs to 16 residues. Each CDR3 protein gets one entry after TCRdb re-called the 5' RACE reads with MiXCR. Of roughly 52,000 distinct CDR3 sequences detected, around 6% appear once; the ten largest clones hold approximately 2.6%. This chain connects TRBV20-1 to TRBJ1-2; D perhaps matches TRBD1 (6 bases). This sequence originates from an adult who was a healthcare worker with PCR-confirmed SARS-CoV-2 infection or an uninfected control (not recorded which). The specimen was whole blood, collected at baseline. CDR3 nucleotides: TGCAGTGCTAGAGATGCCGACAGTGGGGGCGTCCCTGGCTACACCTTC. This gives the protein CSARDADSGGVPGYTF.